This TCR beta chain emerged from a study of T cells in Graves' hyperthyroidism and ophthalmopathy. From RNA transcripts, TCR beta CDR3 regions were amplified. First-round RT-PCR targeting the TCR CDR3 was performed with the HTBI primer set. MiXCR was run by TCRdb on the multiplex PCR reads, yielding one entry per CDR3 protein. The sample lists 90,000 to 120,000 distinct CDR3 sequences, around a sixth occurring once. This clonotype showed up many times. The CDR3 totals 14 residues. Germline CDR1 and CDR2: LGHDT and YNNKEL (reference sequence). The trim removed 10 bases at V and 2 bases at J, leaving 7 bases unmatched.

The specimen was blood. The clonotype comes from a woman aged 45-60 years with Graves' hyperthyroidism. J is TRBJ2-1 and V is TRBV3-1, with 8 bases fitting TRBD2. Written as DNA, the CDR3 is TGTGCCACAGAACTAGCGGCGACCTACAATGAGCAGTTCTTC. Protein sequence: CATELAATYNEQFF.